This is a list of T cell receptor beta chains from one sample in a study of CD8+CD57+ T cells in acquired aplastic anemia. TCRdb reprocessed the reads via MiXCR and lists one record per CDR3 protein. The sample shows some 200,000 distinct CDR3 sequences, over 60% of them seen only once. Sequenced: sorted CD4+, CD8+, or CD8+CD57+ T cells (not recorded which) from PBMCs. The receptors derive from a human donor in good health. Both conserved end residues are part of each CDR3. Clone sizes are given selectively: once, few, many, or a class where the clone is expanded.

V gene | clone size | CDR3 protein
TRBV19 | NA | CASSPHGASGQETQYF
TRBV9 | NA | CASSSDEKLFF
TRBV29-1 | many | CSVGGDGAPYYEQYF
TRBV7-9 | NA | CASSLVGAPYEQYF
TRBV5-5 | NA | CASSPGGGADYTF
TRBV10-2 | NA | CASSVQSNEQFF
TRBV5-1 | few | CASSFGGGSGSYEQYF
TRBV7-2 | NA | CASSLVAVSGDTQYF
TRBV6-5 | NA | CASSRTSGVHEQYF
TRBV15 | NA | CATSGPDSGGPPDTQYF
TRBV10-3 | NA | CAISSGRTSYNEQFF
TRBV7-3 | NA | CASSLQDGQPQHF
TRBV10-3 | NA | CAITDGYRVGTEAFF
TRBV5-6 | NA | CASSFPHGTSGGPRHQVYNEQFF
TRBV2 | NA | CASTGGANQPQHF
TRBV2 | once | CASSLIRLSTYEQYF
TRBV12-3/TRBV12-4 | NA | CASNPSGDAVGELFF
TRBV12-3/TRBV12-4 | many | CASSMRSGTPGNNNEQFF
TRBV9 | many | CASSERTGYNSPLHF
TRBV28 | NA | CASTSGLAGSSTDTQYF
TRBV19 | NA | CASSIVPTPNEQFF
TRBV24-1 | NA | CATRELDMGHRPYEQYF
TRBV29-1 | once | CSSQEMELFEQFF
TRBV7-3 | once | CASSLAADQGFYF
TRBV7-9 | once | CASSLVQSYYEQYF
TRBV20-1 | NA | CSARGGDTGELFF
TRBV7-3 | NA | CASRNAGAEQFF
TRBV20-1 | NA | CSAREAGVMYGYTF
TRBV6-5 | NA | CASRVGSGNTIYF
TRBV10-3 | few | CAGWGGERNSPLHF
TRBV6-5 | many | CASSYGLLGANVLTF
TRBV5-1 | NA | CASSLTAARIDEQFF
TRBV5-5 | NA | CASSSHSSMVNTEAFF
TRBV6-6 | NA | CASSYDAEGYGYTF
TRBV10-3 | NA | CAISEAGDSYEQYF
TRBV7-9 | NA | CASSFGTGGSNEQFF
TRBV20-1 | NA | CSARDPGQGKSPLHF
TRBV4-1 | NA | CASSQKTLSYEQYF
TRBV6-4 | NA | CASSSEQYF
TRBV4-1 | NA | CASSHYVQTGTSGGPNTGELFF
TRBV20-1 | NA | CSARGTSGRSRDTQYF
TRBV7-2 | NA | CASSLIPYEQYF
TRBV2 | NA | CASSPDSRVDQPQHF
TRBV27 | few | CASSFMGASGGAIDTQYF
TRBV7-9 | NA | CACSLGTSPGINSPLHF
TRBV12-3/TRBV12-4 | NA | CASSGTGGDEKLFF
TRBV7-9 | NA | CASSLKGLGQETQYF
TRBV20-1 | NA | CSARDAQQETQYF
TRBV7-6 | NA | CASNPAGSPADTQYF
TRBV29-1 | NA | CSVSGWETQYF
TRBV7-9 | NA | CASRSGQGGDGYTF
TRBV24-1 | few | CATSEFGDRTDTQYF
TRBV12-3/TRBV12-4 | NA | CASSRGTGANTEAFF